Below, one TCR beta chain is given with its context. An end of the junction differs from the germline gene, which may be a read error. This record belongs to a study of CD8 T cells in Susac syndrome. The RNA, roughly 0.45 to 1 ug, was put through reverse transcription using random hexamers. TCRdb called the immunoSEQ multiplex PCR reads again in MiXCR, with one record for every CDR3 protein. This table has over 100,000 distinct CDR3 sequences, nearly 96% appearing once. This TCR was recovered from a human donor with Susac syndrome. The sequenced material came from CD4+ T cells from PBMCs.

The CDR3 sequence is CSVGLRATNQQFF. The CDR3 bases are TGCAGCGTTGGCCTTCGGGCTACCAATCAGCAGTTCTTC. The chain has TRBV29-1 and TRBJ2-1; no clear D. This CDR3 comprises 13 residues. Per the germline V gene, CDR1 is SQVTM and CDR2 is ANQGSEA.